Below, 15 T cell receptor beta chains from the same sample are listed, as sequenced in a study of blood T cell repertoires in COVID-19. Repertoires were generated with immunoSEQ multiplex PCR, while TCRdb's copy carries only in-frame clones and drops some. The sample shows about 150,000 clones, about nine tenths of them seen only once. The source material was peripheral blood. These receptors were collected from a woman aged 55 to 70 with active or convalescent COVID-19.

This chain links TRBV9 with TRBJ2-3; 8 nucleotides match TRBD2. CDR3 length: 20 amino acids. V lost 4 bases, J lost 0 bases, and 19 bases stayed unmatched. Germline V lookup: CDR1 SGDLS, CDR2 YYNGEE. The CDR3 nucleotides are TGTGCCAGCAGCCCTTCACCCGGGACTAGGGGGGTAGCTAGCACAGATACGCAGTATTTT. Residues: CASSPSPGTRGVASTDTQYF.

This chain joins TRBV19 and TRBJ2-7; 7 nucleotides agree with TRBD1. The CDR3 is made up of 12 amino acids. V was clipped by 8 bases and J by 3 bases; unmatched bases: 4. CDR1 LNHDA and CDR2 SQIVND come from the germline V gene (reference sequence). The CDR3 nucleotides are TGTGCCAGTGGGGACAGACACTACGAGCAGTACTTC. Its protein product is CASGDRHYEQYF. The whole variable domain, remainder taken from reference TRBV19 and TRBJ2-7, is DGGITQSPKYLFRKEGQNVTLSCEQNLNHDAMYWYRQDPGQGLRLIYYSQIVNDFQKGDIAEGYSVSREKKESFPLTVTSAQKNPTAFYLCASGDRHYEQYFGPGTRLTVT.

The chain links TRBV7-3 to TRBJ2-1, with a tentative D call TRBD2 (6 bases). Per germline, CDR1 SGHTA and CDR2 FQGTGA. The V and J ends lost 4 bases and 9 bases respectively, with 13 bases between them. The CDR3 totals 13 residues. The CDR3 loop is CASSSGGVGEQFF. CDR3 sequence (DNA): TGTGCCAGCAGCTCCGGCGGGGTGGGTGAGCAGTTCTTC.

This chain uses TRBV30 with TRBJ2-2; 8 bases line up with TRBD1. The CDR3 is 14 amino acids. The junction had 2 bases not matched to a gene; V was cut back by 4 bases and J by 1 base. Per germline, CDR1 GTSNPN and CDR2 SVGIG (reference sequence). The CDR3, as DNA: TGTGCCTGGACCAGGGGGCAGAACACCGGGGAGCTGTTTTTT. Translation: CAWTRGQNTGELFF.

The rearrangement joins TRBV5-1 to TRBJ2-3, with D possibly being TRBD2 (5 bases). The germline CDR1 and CDR2 sequences are SGHRS and YFSETQ. V lost 3 bases and J lost 8, with 7 bases in between. This CDR3 contains 11 residues. The DNA for the CDR3 is TGCGCCAGCAGCTATGAGGGTACGCAGTATTTT. Encoded protein: CASSYEGTQYF.

The genes are TRBV6-5 and TRBJ1-2; TRBD1 agrees at 8 bases. This CDR3 spans 14 amino acids. The V segment lost 7 bases and the J segment 5 bases; nucleotides outside the gene matches: 9. Germline V gene lookup returns CDR1 MNHEY and CDR2 SVGAGI. The CDR3 spells CASTTDRGRYGYTF. The CDR3 nucleotides read TGTGCCAGCACCACCGACAGGGGCCGATATGGCTACACCTTC.

Note on this clone: The junction differs from germline at one of its ends, possibly a read error. Other DNA sequences in the same sample also yield this CDR3. V is TRBV3-1 (or the pseudogene TRBV3-2) and J is TRBJ1-5; D possibly corresponds to TRBD1 (5 bases). Per the germline V gene, CDR1 is LGHDT and CDR2 is YNNKEL (reference sequence). The CDR3 loop spans 15 amino acids. The CDR3 sequence is CASSQDGGVNQPQHF. The DNA of the CDR3 is TGCGCCAGCAGCCAAGATGGGGGGGTCAATCAGCCCCAGCATTTT.

J is TRBJ2-7 and V is TRBV6-5; TRBD2 matches 11 bases. Germline CDR1 reads MNHEY; CDR2 reads SVGAGI. The trim removed 0 bases at V and 7 bases at J, leaving 5 bases unmatched. There are 15 residues in the CDR3. CDR3 amino acids: CASSYSIAGGLEQYF. DNA for the CDR3: TGTGCCAGCAGTTACTCTATAGCGGGGGGGTTGGAGCAGTACTTC.

The gene calls are TRBV15 and TRBJ2-7; D is possibly TRBD1 (6 bases). This CDR3 region has 13 residues. Trimming took off 6 bases at V and 6 bases at J, with 15 bases between the two ends. CDR1 and CDR2 (germline): LNHNV, YYDKDF (reference sequence). CDR3 protein: CATRLTGLGEQYF. DNA of the CDR3: TGTGCCACCAGACTTACAGGGCTCGGCGAGCAGTACTTC.

This chain links TRBV6-1 with TRBJ2-5; maybe TRBD2 (6 bases). Germline lookup yields CDR1 MNHNS and CDR2 SASEGT. V shed 3 bases and J shed 1 base, with 12 bases lying between them. There are 15 residues in the CDR3. The CDR3 DNA reads TGTGCCAGCAGTGATAGCGGTTACTCCCAAGAGACCCAGTACTTC. Its protein is CASSDSGYSQETQYF.

The rearrangement links TRBV6-6 to TRBJ1-1; 8 bases agree with TRBD1. The CDR3 is 13 amino acids. Germline V gives CDR1 MNHNY, CDR2 SVGAGI (reference sequence). V trimming: 6 bases; J trimming: 4 bases; junction bases outside the gene matches: 4. CDR3 residues: CASRRGQATEAFF. For the CDR3, the DNA is TGTGCCAGCAGGAGGGGACAGGCCACTGAAGCTTTCTTT.

The chain employs TRBV2 and TRBJ1-6; maybe TRBD1 (5 bases). In germline, CDR1 is SNHLY, CDR2 FYNNEI. V lost 6 bases, J lost 7 bases, and 13 bases lay in between. The CDR3 is made up of 14 amino acids. For the CDR3, the DNA is TGTGCCAGCAGCGGTGGGGCAGGGAATTCACCCCTCCACTTT. This gives the protein CASSGGAGNSPLHF.

This clone was seen just once. This chain uses TRBV29-1 with TRBJ2-1, with D possibly TRBD1 on 5 matching bases. In germline, CDR1 is SQVTM, CDR2 ANQGSEA. The CDR3 runs to 16 residues. V lost 3 bases and J 5 bases, leaving 20 bases between the germline ends. CDR3: CSVEGLPPFVDNEQFF. The CDR3 nucleotides read TGCAGCGTTGAGGGGCTACCCCCTTTTGTGGACAATGAGCAGTTCTTC.

The CDR3 DNA reads as TGTGCCAGCGACCGGGCGGGGATGGTGAACCCCCAGCATTTT. This translates into CASDRAGMVNPQHF. This chain joins TRBV6-5 and TRBJ1-5; D is ambiguous. The CDR3 length is 14 residues. V was pared by 8 bases and J by 10 bases, with 21 bases between. CDR1 and CDR2 (germline): MNHEY, SVGAGI.

V gene TRBV2 combines with J gene TRBJ1-6; no firm D call. Trimming stripped 4 bases from V and 10 bases from J, with 11 bases between. CDR1 is SNHLY, CDR2 FYNNEI, per germline. This CDR3 has 13 amino acids. The CDR3 sequence is CASSGQPGSPLHF. For the CDR3, the DNA is TGTGCCAGCAGTGGGCAACCAGGCTCACCCCTCCACTTT.